A single sample is the source of the 9 T cell receptor beta chains below, sequenced in a study of blood T cells in healthy people across ages. Together with a sample-barcoded 5' primer, a J-beta primer mix was included in a second PCR lasting about 7 to 12 cycles. One entry per CDR3 protein results from TCRdb running MiXCR on the 5' RACE reads. The sample records about 560,000 distinct CDR3 sequences, 25% to 35% being singletons. These data are also associated with another study on T cells of mothers and their children.

The specimen was blood. All receptors come from a boy aged 2-15 years in good health.

This clonotype was seen a single time. This chain connects TRBV6-5 to TRBJ2-5; D call uncertain. The CDR3 has 13 residues. V was pared by 5 bases and J by 2 bases, with 9 bases between. Germline values: CDR1 MNHEY, CDR2 SVGAGI. CDR3 amino acids: CASSIGMQETQYF. The CDR3 DNA sequence: TGTGCCAGCAGTATTGGGATGCAAGAGACCCAGTACTTC.

The chain employs TRBV20-1 and TRBJ2-5; 11 bases align to TRBD2. CDR3 length: 15 residues. Germline trimming cut 3 bases from V and 3 bases from J; bases unmatched to any gene: 6. Looked up from germline, CDR1 is DFQATT and CDR2 is SNEGSKA (reference sequence). Written as DNA, the CDR3 is TGCAGTGCTAGTCTAGCGGGAGGCCCGGAAGAGACCCAGTACTTC. Protein: CSASLAGGPEETQYF.

This chain joins TRBV19 and TRBJ1-1, with D possibly being TRBD1 (5 bases). The V and J ends lost 7 bases and 3 bases respectively, with 12 bases between them. The CDR3 sequence is 13 residues long. Germline V lookup: CDR1 LNHDA, CDR2 SQIVND (reference sequence). Written as DNA, the CDR3 is TGTGCCAGTACCCCGACAGTGGACACTGAAGCTTTCTTT. This translates into CASTPTVDTEAFF.

This clonotype was seen more than once but under ten times. The rearrangement joins TRBV7-2 to TRBJ2-7; a possible D gene is TRBD2 (5 bases). The CDR3 consists of 13 residues. V was shortened by 5 bases and J by 6 bases, with 14 bases between the two germline ends. Germline CDR1 SGHTA, CDR2 FQGNSA. The CDR3 reads CASSLPSTSEQYF. CDR3 nucleotide sequence: TGTGCCAGCAGCCTCCCTAGCACGTCCGAGCAGTACTTC. The entire variable domain, with the rest obtained from reference TRBV7-2 and TRBJ2-7, is as follows: GAGVSQSPSNKVTEKGKDVELRCDPISGHTALYWYRQSLGQGLEFLIYFQGNSAPDKSGLPSDRFSAERTGGSVSTLTIQRTQQEDSAVYLCASSLPSTSEQYFGPGTRLTVT.

This clonotype came up many times. This chain joins TRBV27 and TRBJ2-3, with 10 bases matching TRBD2. Germline CDR1 and CDR2: MNHEY and SMNVEV (reference sequence). The J segment lost 0 bases and the V segment lost 5 bases, leaving 2 bases of the junction unmatched. CDR3 size: 15 residues. CDR3 amino acids: CASSELAGSTDTQYF. The CDR3 bases are TGTGCCAGCAGTGAACTAGCGGGAAGCACAGATACGCAGTATTTT.

This clonotype has only a few counts. The chain joins TRBV24-1 to TRBJ2-5; no firm D call. The DNA end is a closer match to TRBJ2-1, so the J assignment may be wrong. Germline lookup yields CDR1 KGHDR and CDR2 SFDVKD. This CDR3 is built from 14 residues. This CDR3 is CATSDGVTTNEQFF. The CDR3 nucleotides are TGTGCCACCAGTGATGGGGTTACCACCAATGAGCAGTTCTTC.

This chain joins TRBV6-6 and TRBJ1-2, with D possibly TRBD1 on 5 matching bases. V lost 8 bases and J lost 8, with 21 bases in between. The CDR3 loop spans 14 amino acids. Per germline, CDR1 MNHNY and CDR2 SVGAGI (reference sequence). The CDR3 bases are TGTGCCAGCGACAAGACCCCCGGGACTATCGGCTACACCTTC. It encodes CASDKTPGTIGYTF.

This clonotype was picked up many times. The chain recombines TRBV29-1 with TRBJ2-4; no clear D gene. Trimming shortened V by 0 bases and J by 0 bases, and 9 bases separated the two germline ends. The CDR3 length is 15 residues. CDR1 is SQVTM and CDR2 is ANQGSEA in the germline V gene. CDR3 sequence: CSVEDLGIAKNIQYF. The DNA of the CDR3 is TGCAGCGTTGAAGATCTTGGGATAGCCAAAAACATTCAGTACTTC.

The CDR3 loop is CASSLFGGYTDTQYF. The CDR3 DNA sequence: TGTGCCAGCAGTTTATTCGGGGGGTACACAGATACGCAGTATTTT. The genes are TRBV27 and TRBJ2-3, with 7 bases identical to TRBD2. The length of the CDR3 is 15 residues. V lost 1 base and J lost 2; bases outside the gene matches: 3. CDR1 and CDR2 (germline): MNHEY, SMNVEV (reference sequence).